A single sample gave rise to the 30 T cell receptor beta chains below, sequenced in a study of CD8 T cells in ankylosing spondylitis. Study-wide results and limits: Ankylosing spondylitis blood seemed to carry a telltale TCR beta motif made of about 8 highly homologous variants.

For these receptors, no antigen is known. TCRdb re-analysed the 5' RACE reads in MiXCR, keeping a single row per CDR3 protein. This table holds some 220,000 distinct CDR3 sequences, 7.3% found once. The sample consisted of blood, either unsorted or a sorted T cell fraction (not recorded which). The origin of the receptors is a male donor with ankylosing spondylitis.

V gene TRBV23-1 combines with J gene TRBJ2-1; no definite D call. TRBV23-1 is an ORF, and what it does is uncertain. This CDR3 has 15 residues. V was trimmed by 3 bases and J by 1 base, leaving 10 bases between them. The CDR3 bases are TGCGCCAGCAGTCATGGGGAAGGATCCTACAATGAGCAGTTCTTC. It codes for CASSHGEGSYNEQFF.

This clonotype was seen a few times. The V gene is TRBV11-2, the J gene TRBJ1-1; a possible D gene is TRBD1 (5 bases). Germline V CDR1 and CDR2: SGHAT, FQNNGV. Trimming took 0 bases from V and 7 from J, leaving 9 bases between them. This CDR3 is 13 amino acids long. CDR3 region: CASSLEGAGEAFF. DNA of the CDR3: TGTGCCAGCAGCTTAGAAGGGGCGGGTGAAGCTTTCTTT.

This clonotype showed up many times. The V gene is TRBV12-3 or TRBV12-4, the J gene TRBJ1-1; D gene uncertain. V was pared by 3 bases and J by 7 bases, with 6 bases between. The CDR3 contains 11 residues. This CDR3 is CASSFGVEAFF. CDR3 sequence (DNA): TGTGCCAGCAGTTTCGGGGTTGAAGCTTTCTTT.

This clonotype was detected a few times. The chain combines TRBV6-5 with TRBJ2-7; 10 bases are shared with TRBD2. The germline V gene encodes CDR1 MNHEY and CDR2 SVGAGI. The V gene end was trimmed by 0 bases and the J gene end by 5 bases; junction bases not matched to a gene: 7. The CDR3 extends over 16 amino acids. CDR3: CASSYSPSGRWDEQYF. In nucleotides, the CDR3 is TGTGCCAGCAGTTACTCCCCTAGCGGGAGATGGGACGAGCAGTACTTC.

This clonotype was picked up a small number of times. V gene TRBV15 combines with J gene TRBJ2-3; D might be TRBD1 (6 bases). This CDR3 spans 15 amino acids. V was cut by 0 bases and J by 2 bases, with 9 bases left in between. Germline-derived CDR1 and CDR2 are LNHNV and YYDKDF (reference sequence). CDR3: CATSRDRGNTDTQYF. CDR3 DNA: TGTGCCACCAGCAGAGACAGGGGCAACACAGATACGCAGTATTTT.

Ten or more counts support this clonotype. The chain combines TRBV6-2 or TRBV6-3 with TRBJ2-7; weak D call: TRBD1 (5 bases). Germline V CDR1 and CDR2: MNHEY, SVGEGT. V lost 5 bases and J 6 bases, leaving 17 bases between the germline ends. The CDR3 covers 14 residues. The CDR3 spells CASSPPDSIGEQYF. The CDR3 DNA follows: TGTGCCAGCAGTCCCCCCGACAGTATAGGCGAGCAGTACTTC.

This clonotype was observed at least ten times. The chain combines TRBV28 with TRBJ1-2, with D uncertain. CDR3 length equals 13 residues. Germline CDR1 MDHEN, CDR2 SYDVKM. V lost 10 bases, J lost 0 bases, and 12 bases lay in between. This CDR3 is CATRSRTNYGYTF. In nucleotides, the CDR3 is TGTGCCACCCGATCCCGGACTAACTATGGCTACACCTTC.

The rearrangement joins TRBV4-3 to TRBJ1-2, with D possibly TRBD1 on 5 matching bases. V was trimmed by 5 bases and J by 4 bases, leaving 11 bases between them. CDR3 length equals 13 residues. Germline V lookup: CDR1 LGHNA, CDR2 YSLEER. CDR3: CASSRGTSYGYTF. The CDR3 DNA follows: TGCGCCAGCAGCAGAGGGACTAGCTATGGCTACACCTTC.

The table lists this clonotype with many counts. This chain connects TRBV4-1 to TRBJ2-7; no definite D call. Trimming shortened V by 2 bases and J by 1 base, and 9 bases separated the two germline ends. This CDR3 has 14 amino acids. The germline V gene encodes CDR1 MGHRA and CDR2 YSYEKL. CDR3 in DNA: TGCGCCAGCAGCCAAATCTGGGCTTCCTACGAGCAGTACTTC. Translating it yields CASSQIWASYEQYF.

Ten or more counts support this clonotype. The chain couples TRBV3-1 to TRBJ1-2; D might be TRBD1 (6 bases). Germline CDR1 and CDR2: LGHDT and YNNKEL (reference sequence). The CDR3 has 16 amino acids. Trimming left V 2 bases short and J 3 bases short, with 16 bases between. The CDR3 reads CASSQSPRTDYYGYTF. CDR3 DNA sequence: TGTGCCAGCAGCCAATCCCCTCGGACAGACTACTATGGCTACACCTTC. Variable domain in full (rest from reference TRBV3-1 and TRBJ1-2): DTAVSQTPKYLVTQMGNDKSIKCEQNLGHDTMYWYKQDSKKFLKIMFSYNNKELIINETVPNRFSPKSPDKAHLNLHINSLELGDSAVYFCASSQSPRTDYYGYTFGSGTRLTVV.

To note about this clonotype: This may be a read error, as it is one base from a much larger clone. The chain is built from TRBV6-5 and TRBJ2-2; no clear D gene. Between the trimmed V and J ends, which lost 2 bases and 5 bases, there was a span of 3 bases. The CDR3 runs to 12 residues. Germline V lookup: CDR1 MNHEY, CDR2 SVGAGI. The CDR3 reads CASSYTTGELFF. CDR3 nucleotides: TGTGCCAGCAGTTACACGACCGGGGAGCTGTTTTTT.

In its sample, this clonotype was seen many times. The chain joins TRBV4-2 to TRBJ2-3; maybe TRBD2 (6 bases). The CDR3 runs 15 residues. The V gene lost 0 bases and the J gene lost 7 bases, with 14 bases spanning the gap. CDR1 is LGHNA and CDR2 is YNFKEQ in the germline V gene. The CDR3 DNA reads TGTGCCAGCAGCCAAGAGGTACCTCGCGGGAATACGCAGTATTTT. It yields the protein CASSQEVPRGNTQYF.

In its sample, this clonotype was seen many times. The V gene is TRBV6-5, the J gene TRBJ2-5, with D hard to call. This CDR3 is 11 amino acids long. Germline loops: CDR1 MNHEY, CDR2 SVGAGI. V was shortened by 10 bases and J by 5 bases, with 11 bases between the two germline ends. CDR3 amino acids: CATESLETQYF. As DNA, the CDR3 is TGTGCCACCGAGTCCTTGGAGACCCAGTACTTC.

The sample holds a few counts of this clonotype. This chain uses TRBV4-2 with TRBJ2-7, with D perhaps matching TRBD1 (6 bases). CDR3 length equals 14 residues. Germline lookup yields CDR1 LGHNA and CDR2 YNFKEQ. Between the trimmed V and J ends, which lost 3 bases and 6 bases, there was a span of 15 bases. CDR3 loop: CASSHFPGDGEQYF. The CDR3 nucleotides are TGTGCCAGCAGCCATTTCCCAGGGGATGGCGAGCAGTACTTC.

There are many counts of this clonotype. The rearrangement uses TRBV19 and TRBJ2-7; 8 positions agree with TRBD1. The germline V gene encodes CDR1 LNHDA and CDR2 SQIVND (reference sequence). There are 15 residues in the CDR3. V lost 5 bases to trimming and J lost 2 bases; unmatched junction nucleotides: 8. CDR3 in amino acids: CASSASDRATYEQYF. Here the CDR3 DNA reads TGTGCCAGTAGTGCCTCGGACAGGGCAACCTACGAGCAGTACTTC.

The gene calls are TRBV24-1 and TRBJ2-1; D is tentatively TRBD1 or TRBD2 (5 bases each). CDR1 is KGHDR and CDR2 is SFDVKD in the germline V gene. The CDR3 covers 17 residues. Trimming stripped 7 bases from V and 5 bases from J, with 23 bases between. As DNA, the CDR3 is TGTGCCACCAGACCCACAGGTAAAGGTATGAGGGACAATGAGCAGTTCTTC. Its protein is CATRPTGKGMRDNEQFF.

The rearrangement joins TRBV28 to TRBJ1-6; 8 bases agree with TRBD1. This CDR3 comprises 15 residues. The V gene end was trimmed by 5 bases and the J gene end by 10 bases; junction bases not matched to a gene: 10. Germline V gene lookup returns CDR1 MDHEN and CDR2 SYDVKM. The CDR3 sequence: CASSAPLTGDSPLHF. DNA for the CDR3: TGTGCCAGCAGTGCACCCCTGACAGGGGACTCACCCCTCCACTTT.

The CDR3 nucleotides read TGTGCCACCGCTAGCGGGAGGGCTCCGAGCTCCTACGAGCAGTACTTC. This codes for CATASGRAPSSYEQYF. The chain recombines TRBV10-3 with TRBJ2-7; TRBD2 aligns across 12 bases. Germline V CDR1 and CDR2: ENHRY, SYGVKD. This CDR3 contains 16 residues. Trimming removed 10 bases from V and 0 bases from J; junction bases left unmatched: 10.

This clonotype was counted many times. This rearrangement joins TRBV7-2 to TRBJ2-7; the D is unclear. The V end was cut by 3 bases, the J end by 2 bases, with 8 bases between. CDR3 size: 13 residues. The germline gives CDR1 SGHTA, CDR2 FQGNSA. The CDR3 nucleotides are TGTGCCAGCAGCTTTACGCCCACCTACGAGCAGTACTTC. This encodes CASSFTPTYEQYF.

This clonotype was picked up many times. The CDR3 DNA is TGTGCCAGTAGATCTTCAGGGTTTGGGCTCCAGCATTTT. Protein: CASRSSGFGLQHF. The chain uses TRBV19 and TRBJ1-5; weak D call: TRBD1 (5 bases). The CDR3 loop spans 13 amino acids. The V end lost 6 bases, the J end lost 12 bases, and 18 bases lay between the germline ends. Germline V gene data show CDR1 as LNHDA and CDR2 as SQIVND (reference sequence).

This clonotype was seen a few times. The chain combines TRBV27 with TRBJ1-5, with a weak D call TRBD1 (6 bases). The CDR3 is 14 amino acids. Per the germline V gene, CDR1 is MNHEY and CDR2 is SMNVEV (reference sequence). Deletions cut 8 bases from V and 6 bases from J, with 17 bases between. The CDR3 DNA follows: TGTGCCAGCGGGGGGTATACAGGGATTCAGCCCCAGCATTTT. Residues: CASGGYTGIQPQHF.

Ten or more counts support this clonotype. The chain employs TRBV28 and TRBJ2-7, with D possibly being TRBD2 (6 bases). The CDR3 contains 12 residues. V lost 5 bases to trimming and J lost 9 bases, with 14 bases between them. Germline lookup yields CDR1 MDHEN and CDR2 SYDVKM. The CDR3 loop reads CASSPPLALQYF. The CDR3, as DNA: TGTGCCAGCAGTCCTCCGCTAGCGTTGCAGTACTTC.

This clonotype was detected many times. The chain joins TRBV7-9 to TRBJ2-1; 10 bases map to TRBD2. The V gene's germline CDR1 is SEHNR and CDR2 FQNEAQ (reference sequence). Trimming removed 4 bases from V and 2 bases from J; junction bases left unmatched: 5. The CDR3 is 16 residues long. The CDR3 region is CASSSRLAGAYNEQFF. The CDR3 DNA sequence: TGTGCCAGCAGCTCGCGACTAGCGGGTGCCTACAATGAGCAGTTCTTC.

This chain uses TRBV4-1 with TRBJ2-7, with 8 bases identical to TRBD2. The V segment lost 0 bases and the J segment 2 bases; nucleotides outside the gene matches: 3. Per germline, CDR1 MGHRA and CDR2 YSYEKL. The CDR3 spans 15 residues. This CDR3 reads CASSQDGAGAYEQYF. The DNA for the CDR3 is TGCGCCAGCAGCCAAGATGGAGCGGGGGCCTACGAGCAGTACTTC.

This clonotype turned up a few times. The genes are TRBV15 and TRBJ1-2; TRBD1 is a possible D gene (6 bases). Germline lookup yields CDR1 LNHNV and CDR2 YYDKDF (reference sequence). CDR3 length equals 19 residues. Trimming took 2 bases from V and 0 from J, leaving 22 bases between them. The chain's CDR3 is CATSRSPPNRDDANYGYTF. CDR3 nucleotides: TGTGCCACCAGCAGAAGTCCCCCCAACAGGGACGACGCTAACTATGGCTACACCTTC.

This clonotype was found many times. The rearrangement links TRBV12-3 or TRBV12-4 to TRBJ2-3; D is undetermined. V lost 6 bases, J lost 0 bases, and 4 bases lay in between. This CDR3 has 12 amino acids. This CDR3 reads CASSPSTDTQYF. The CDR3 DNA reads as TGTGCCAGCAGCCCTAGCACAGATACGCAGTATTTT.

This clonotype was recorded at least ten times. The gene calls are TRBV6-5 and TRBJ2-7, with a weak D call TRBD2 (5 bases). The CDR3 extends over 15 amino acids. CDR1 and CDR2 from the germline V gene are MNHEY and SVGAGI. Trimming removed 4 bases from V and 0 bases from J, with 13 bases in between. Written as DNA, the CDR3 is TGTGCCAGCAGTTTCGGACTCTCTTCCTCCTACGAGCAGTACTTC. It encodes CASSFGLSSSYEQYF.

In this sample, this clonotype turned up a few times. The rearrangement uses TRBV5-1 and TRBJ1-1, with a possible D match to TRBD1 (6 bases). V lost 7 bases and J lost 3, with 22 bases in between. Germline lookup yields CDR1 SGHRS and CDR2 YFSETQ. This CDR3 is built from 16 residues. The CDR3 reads CASRLAVRGADTEAFF. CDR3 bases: TGCGCCAGCCGACTTGCAGTCCGGGGGGCGGACACTGAAGCTTTCTTT.

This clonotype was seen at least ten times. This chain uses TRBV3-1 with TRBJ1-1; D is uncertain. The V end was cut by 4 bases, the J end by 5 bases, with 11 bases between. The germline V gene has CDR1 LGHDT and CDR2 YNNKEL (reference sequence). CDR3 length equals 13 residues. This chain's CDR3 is CASSPEGRTEAFF. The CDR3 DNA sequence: TGTGCCAGCAGCCCGGAGGGAAGGACTGAAGCTTTCTTT.

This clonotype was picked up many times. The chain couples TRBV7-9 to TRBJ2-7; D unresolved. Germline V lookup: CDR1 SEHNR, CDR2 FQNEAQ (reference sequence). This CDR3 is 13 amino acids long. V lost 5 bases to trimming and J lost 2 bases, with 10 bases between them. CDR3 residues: CASSPEPAYEQYF. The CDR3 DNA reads TGTGCCAGCAGCCCAGAACCTGCCTACGAGCAGTACTTC. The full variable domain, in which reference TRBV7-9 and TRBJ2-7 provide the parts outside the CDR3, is DTGVSQNPRHKITKRGQNVTFRCDPISEHNRLYWYRQTLGQGPEFLTYFQNEAQLEKSRLLSDRFSAERPKGSFSTLEIQRTEQGDSAMYLCASSPEPAYEQYFGPGTRLTVT.